This T cell receptor beta chain was profiled in a study of blood T cell repertoires in COVID-19. TCRdb's table, derived via immunoSEQ multiplex PCR, lists solely in-frame clones and lacks some. This repertoire shows some 150,000 clones, over 80% found once; its top ten account for over 35%. The V and J ends lost 2 bases and 2 bases respectively, with 12 bases between them. The germline V gene has CDR1 MNHEY and CDR2 SVGAGI. The CDR3 runs to 15 residues. This TCR was recovered from a man aged 45 to 65 who had recovered from COVID-19. The genes are TRBV6-5 and TRBJ2-5; perhaps TRBD1 as D (5 bases). The sequenced material came from peripheral blood. CDR3 sequence: CASSYQGRGQETQYF. The DNA for the CDR3 is TGTGCCAGCAGTTACCAGGGCCGAGGACAAGAGACCCAGTACTTC.